A single sample gave rise to the 18 T cell receptor beta chains below, sequenced in a study of T cells in Graves' hyperthyroidism and ophthalmopathy. Amplification targeted TCR beta CDR3 regions from RNA transcripts. TCR CDR3 underwent first-round RT-PCR with the HTBI primer set. TCRdb called the multiplex PCR reads again in MiXCR, with one record for every CDR3 protein. The sample consists of a few hundred thousand distinct CDR3 sequences, around 20% of them appearing once. Sequencing was done on a sample of blood. These receptors all stem from a man younger than 35 with Graves' hyperthyroidism.

About this clonotype: This may stem from a read error, because a much larger clone lies one nucleotide away. The V gene is TRBV15, the J gene TRBJ2-5; D might be TRBD2 (5 bases). Germline values: CDR1 LNHNV, CDR2 YYDKDF (reference sequence). This CDR3 spans 15 amino acids. Trimming removed 4 bases at V and 8 bases at J, with 20 bases between. The CDR3 loop reads CATSTRGLSRDTQYF. The CDR3 region has the DNA TGTGCCACCAGCACTAGAGGACTCAGTAGGGATACCCAGTACTTC.

This clonotype was found once. The chain carries TRBV12-3 or TRBV12-4 and TRBJ1-1; a possible D gene is TRBD1 (5 bases). CDR3 length equals 14 residues. V was cut by 9 bases and J by 1 base, with 15 bases left in between. The CDR3 region has the DNA TGTGCCAGTCAGCAGGGTTTGGGGAACACTGAAGCTTTCTTT. This sequence encodes CASQQGLGNTEAFF.

This clonotype was seen repeatedly, ten times or more. The chain joins TRBV28 to TRBJ1-1; D unclear. Looked up from germline, CDR1 is MDHEN and CDR2 is SYDVKM. Trimming took off 6 bases at V and 0 bases at J, with 17 bases between the two ends. This CDR3 spans 16 amino acids. DNA for the CDR3: TGTGCCAGCAGCTCTCTAGCGGGAGGGTTGAACACTGAAGCTTTCTTT. It translates to CASSSLAGGLNTEAFF.

This clonotype was counted many times. This chain connects TRBV15 to TRBJ1-2; D remains ambiguous. The CDR3 consists of 13 residues. V lost 5 bases to trimming and J lost 2 bases, with 9 bases between them. The germline V gene encodes CDR1 LNHNV and CDR2 YYDKDF (reference sequence). CDR3 in amino acids: CATSLDGNYGYTF. In DNA, the CDR3 is TGTGCCACCAGCCTAGACGGCAACTATGGCTACACCTTC. Looking up the rest from reference TRBV15 and TRBJ1-2 gives the full variable domain: DAMVIQNPRYQVTQFGKPVTLSCSQTLNHNVMYWYQQKSSQAPKLLFHYYDKDFNNEADTPDNFQSRRPNTSFCFLDIRSPGLGDTAMYLCATSLDGNYGYTFGSGTRLTVV.

In regard to this clonotype: The junction does not match germline at one end; this may be a read error. V and J are TRBV5-1 and TRBJ2-7; no clear D. The CDR3 contains 15 residues. CDR1 and CDR2 from the germline V gene are SGHRS and YFSETQ. CDR3 sequence: CASSFRHGPFYEQYF. In DNA form, the CDR3 reads TGCGCGAGCAGCTTTAGACATGGCCCCTTCTACGAGCAGTACTTC.

This clonotype was found many times. The gene calls are TRBV24-1 and TRBJ1-1; TRBD1 might be the D (5 bases). The CDR3 totals 13 residues. Trimming took off 12 bases at V and 4 bases at J, with 17 bases between the two ends. Per germline, CDR1 KGHDR and CDR2 SFDVKD. CDR3 coding DNA: TGTGCCTCTTCGAAGGGGCCTTTCACTGAAGCTTTCTTT. Amino acid sequence: CASSKGPFTEAFF.

The sample holds many counts of this clonotype. This rearrangement joins TRBV6-5 to TRBJ1-1; unclear D gene. The V gene's germline CDR1 is MNHEY and CDR2 SVGAGI. V dropped 7 bases and J dropped 5 bases, with 20 bases sitting between them. The CDR3 spans 15 residues. CDR3 residues: CASTLRTLARTEAFF. The DNA for the CDR3 is TGTGCCAGCACCCTGAGGACCCTAGCAAGGACTGAAGCTTTCTTT.

A few counts support this clonotype. The chain is built from TRBV6-5 and TRBJ1-1; tentative D call: TRBD1 (5 bases). Germline V lookup: CDR1 MNHEY, CDR2 SVGAGI. Trimming took off 2 bases at V and 4 bases at J, with 14 bases between the two ends. The CDR3 runs to 15 residues. In DNA, the CDR3 is TGTGCCAGCAGTTACAGATCGGGGAGGGGCACTGAAGCTTTCTTT. Translated: CASSYRSGRGTEAFF.

This clonotype was counted many times. This chain uses TRBV27 with TRBJ2-5, with D unresolved. The CDR3 totals 15 residues. Trimming removed 5 bases at V and 4 bases at J, with 17 bases between. Germline assignment: CDR1 MNHEY and CDR2 SMNVEV (reference sequence). The CDR3 bases are TGTGCCAGCAGTCCTCGGGTCTCGACCCCAGAGACCCAGTACTTC. This codes for CASSPRVSTPETQYF.

In this sample, this clonotype turned up many times. The J gene is TRBJ1-1, the V gene TRBV27; a weak D match, TRBD1 (5 bases). Per the germline V gene, CDR1 is MNHEY and CDR2 is SMNVEV (reference sequence). Trimming took off 5 bases at V and 4 bases at J, with 17 bases between the two ends. The CDR3 spans 15 residues. The CDR3 DNA sequence: TGTGCCAGCAGTCCCACGGGACTTTTAGCCACTGAAGCTTTCTTT. Translated: CASSPTGLLATEAFF.

In this sample, this clonotype turned up once. This chain links TRBV12-3 or TRBV12-4 with TRBJ2-5; a possible D gene is TRBD1 (5 bases). Trimming took off 5 bases at V and 2 bases at J, with 15 bases between the two ends. This CDR3 spans 15 amino acids. CDR3 loop: CASSASLGQQETQYF. CDR3 DNA: TGTGCCAGCAGTGCCAGTTTGGGGCAGCAAGAGACCCAGTACTTC.

To note about this clonotype: The junction departs from germline at one end; a sequencing error may be responsible. This chain links TRBV20-1 with TRBJ2-3, with 7 bases fitting TRBD2. The CDR3 spans 14 residues. Germline loops: CDR1 DFQATT, CDR2 SNEGSKA (reference sequence). CDR3 region: CGADSGYSTDTQYF. In nucleotides, the CDR3 is TGCGGTGCGGATAGCGGGTACAGCACAGATACGCAGTATTTT.

This clonotype occurred many times. The rearrangement uses TRBV5-1 and TRBJ1-5, with D maybe TRBD1 (5 bases). The germline V and J ends were trimmed by 0 bases and 3 bases, with 10 bases remaining between them. CDR1 and CDR2 (germline): SGHRS, YFSETQ. CDR3 length equals 15 residues. In DNA, the CDR3 is TGCGCCAGCAGCTTGGACGGGGACGACAATCAGCCCCAGCATTTT. This sequence encodes CASSLDGDDNQPQHF.

This sequence joins TRBV11-2 and TRBJ1-1, with D tentatively TRBD1 (5 bases). With 3 bases removed from V and 2 bases from J, the gap between germline ends came to 13 bases. The CDR3 extends over 15 amino acids. Germline V gives CDR1 SGHAT, CDR2 FQNNGV. The CDR3 here is CASSFRHGTNTEAFF. CDR3 DNA sequence: TGTGCCAGCAGCTTTCGCCATGGGACCAACACTGAAGCTTTCTTT.

In its sample, this clonotype was seen many times. V usage is TRBV20-1 and J usage is TRBJ1-2; perhaps TRBD1 as D (5 bases). Germline V gene sequence: CDR1 DFQATT, CDR2 SNEGSKA (reference sequence). This CDR3 contains 15 residues. The CDR3 sequence is CLPRGRVSLNYGYTF. CDR3 DNA: TGCCTCCCAAGGGGCAGGGTCAGCCTTAACTATGGCTACACCTTC.

The sample holds many counts of this clonotype. V gene TRBV19 combines with J gene TRBJ2-7; maybe TRBD1 (7 bases). Per germline, CDR1 LNHDA and CDR2 SQIVND (reference sequence). V lost 3 bases, J lost 1 base, and 13 bases lay in between. The CDR3 runs 15 residues. As DNA, the CDR3 is TGTGCCAGTAGTATCGGAGGGGGCAGGTCCTACGAGCAGTACTTC. It codes for CASSIGGGRSYEQYF.

Ten or more counts support this clonotype. The chain employs TRBV11-1 and TRBJ2-7; D gene uncertain. Trimming removed 6 bases from V and 0 bases from J, with 18 bases in between. There are 16 residues in the CDR3. Germline assignment: CDR1 SGHAT and CDR2 FQDESV (reference sequence). CDR3 sequence (DNA): TGTGCCAGCAGTCGCTTCCCACAGCCCGACTCCTACGAGCAGTACTTC. Its protein is CASSRFPQPDSYEQYF. Variable domain in full (rest from reference TRBV11-1 and TRBJ2-7): EAEVAQSPRYKITEKSQAVAFWCDPISGHATLYWYRQILGQGPELLVQFQDESVVDDSQLPKDRFSAERLKGVDSTLKIQPAELGDSAMYLCASSRFPQPDSYEQYFGPGTRLTVT.

The J gene is TRBJ1-1, the V gene TRBV4-1; tentatively, D is TRBD1 (5 bases). Trimming pared 1 base from V and 0 bases from J, leaving 21 bases between. Germline V lookup: CDR1 MGHRA, CDR2 YSYEKL. This CDR3 is built from 19 residues. The CDR3 reads CASSQVPQGSFFMNTEAFF. Here the CDR3 DNA reads TGCGCCAGCAGCCAAGTGCCGCAGGGATCCTTTTTCATGAACACTGAAGCTTTCTTT.